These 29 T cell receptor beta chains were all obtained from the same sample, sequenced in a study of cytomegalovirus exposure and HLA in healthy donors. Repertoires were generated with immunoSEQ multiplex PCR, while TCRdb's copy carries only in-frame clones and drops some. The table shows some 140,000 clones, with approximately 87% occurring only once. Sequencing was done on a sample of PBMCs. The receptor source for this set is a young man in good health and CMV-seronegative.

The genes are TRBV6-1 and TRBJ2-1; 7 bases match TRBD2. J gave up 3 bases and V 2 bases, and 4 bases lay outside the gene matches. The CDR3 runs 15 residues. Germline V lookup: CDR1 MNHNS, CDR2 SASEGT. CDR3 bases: TGTGCCAGCAGTGAACCCCCGGGGGGCTACAATGAGCAGTTCTTC. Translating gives CASSEPPGGYNEQFF.

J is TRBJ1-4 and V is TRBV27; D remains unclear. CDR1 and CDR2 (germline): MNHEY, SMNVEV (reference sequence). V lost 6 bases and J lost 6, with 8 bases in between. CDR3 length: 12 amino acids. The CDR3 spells CASRKEHEKLFF. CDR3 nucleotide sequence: TGTGCCAGCAGAAAAGAGCATGAAAAACTGTTTTTT. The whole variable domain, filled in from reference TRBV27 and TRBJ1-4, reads EAQVTQNPRYLITVTGKKLTVTCSQNMNHEYMSWYRQDPGLGLRQIYYSMNVEVTDKGDVPEGYKVSRKEKRNFPLILESPSPNQTSLYFCASRKEHEKLFFGSGTQLSVL.

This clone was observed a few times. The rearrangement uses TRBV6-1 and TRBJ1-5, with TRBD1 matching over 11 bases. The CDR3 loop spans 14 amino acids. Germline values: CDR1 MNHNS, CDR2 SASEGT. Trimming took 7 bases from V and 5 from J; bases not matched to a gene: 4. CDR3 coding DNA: TGTGCCAGCACCGGGACAGGGGGTTATCAGCCCCAGCATTTT. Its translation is CASTGTGGYQPQHF.

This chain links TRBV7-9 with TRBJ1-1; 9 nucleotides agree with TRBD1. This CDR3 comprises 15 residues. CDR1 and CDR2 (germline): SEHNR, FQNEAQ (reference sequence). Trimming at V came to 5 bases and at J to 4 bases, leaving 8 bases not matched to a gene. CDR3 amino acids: CASSPPDRGITEAFF. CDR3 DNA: TGTGCCAGCAGCCCACCTGACAGGGGGATCACTGAAGCTTTCTTT.

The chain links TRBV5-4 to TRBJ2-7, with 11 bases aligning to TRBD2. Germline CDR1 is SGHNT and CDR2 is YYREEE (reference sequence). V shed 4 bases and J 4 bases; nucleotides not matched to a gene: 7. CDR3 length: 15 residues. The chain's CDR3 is CASSRPGLAEYEQYF. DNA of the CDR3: TGTGCCAGCAGCAGACCGGGACTAGCGGAGTACGAGCAGTACTTC.

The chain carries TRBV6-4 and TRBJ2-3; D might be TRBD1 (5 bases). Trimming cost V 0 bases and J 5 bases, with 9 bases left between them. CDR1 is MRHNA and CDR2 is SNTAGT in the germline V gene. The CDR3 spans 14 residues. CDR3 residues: CASSDSGAGDTQYF. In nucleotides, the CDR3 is TGTGCCAGCAGTGACTCTGGGGCTGGAGATACGCAGTATTTT.

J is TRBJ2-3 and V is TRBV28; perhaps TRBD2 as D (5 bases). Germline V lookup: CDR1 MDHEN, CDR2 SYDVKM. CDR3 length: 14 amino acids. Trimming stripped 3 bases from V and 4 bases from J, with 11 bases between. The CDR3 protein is CASSFVGEADTQYF. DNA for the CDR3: TGTGCCAGCAGTTTTGTGGGAGAGGCAGATACGCAGTATTTT.

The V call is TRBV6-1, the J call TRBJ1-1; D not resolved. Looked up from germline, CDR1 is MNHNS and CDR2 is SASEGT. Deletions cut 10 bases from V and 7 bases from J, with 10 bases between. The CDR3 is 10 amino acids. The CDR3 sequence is CATVIGEAFF. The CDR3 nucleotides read TGTGCCACCGTGATCGGTGAAGCTTTCTTT.

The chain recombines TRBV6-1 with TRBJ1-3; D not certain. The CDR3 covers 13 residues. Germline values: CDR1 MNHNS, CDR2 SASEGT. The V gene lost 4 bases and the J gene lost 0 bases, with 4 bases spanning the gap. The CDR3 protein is CASSGVSGNTIYF. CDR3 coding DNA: TGTGCCAGCAGTGGAGTCTCTGGAAACACCATATATTTT.

CDR3 amino acids: CASSPRGGINTGELFF. The DNA for the CDR3 is TGCGCCAGCAGCCCCCGGGGAGGGATAAACACCGGGGAGCTGTTTTTT. The chain combines TRBV5-1 with TRBJ2-2; 7 nucleotides agree with TRBD2. The germline V gene has CDR1 SGHRS and CDR2 YFSETQ. This CDR3 has 16 residues. The ends lost 4 bases at V and 2 bases at J; junction bases unmatched: 8.

CDR3 coding DNA: TGTGCCAGTATCAGGGGGACTAATGAAAAACTGTTTTTT. Protein: CASIRGTNEKLFF. The rearrangement joins TRBV2 to TRBJ1-4; 7 bases fit TRBD1. The CDR3 spans 13 residues. V dropped 9 bases and J dropped 2; count of bases not matched to a gene: 3. Germline CDR1 is SNHLY and CDR2 is FYNNEI. Filled out from reference TRBV2 and TRBJ1-4, the complete variable domain reads EPEVTQTPSHQVTQMGQEVILRCVPISNHLYFYWYRQILGQKVEFLVSFYNNEISEKSEIFDDQFSVERPDGSNFTLKIRSTKLEDSAMYFCASIRGTNEKLFFGSGTQLSVL.

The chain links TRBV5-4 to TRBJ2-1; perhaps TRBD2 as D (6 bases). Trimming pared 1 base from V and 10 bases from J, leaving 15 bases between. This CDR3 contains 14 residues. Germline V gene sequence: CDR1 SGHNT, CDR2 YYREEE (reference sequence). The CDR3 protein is CASSLLLGGGEQFF. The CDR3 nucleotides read TGTGCCAGCAGCTTGTTACTGGGGGGTGGGGAGCAGTTCTTC.

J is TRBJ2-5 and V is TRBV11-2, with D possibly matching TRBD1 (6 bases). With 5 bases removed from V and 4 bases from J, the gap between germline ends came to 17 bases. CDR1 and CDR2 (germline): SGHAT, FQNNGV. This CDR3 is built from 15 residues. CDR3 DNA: TGTGCCAGCAGCCGAGGGGGAGAACTTAGAGAGACCCAGTACTTC. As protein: CASSRGGELRETQYF. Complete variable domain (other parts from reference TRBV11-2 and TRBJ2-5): EAGVAQSPRYKIIEKRQSVAFWCNPISGHATLYWYQQILGQGPKLLIQFQNNGVVDDSQLPKDRFSAERLKGVDSTLKIQPAKLEDSAVYLCASSRGGELRETQYFGPGTRLLVL.

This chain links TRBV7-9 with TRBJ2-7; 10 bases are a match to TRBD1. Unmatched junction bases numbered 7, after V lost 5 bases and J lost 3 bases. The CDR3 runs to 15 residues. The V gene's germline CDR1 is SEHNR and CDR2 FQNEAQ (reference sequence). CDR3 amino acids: CASSRQGAFNYEQYF. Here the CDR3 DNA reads TGTGCCAGCAGCCGACAGGGGGCTTTCAACTACGAGCAGTACTTC.

The CDR3 is CASSQDKFVGQFF. In DNA, the CDR3 is TGCGCCAGCAGCCAAGACAAGTTCGTCGGGCAGTTCTTC. The chain is built from TRBV4-3 and TRBJ2-1; no clear D. The germline gives CDR1 LGHNA, CDR2 YSLEER. The CDR3 covers 13 residues. Deletions cut 0 bases from V and 12 bases from J, with 12 bases between.

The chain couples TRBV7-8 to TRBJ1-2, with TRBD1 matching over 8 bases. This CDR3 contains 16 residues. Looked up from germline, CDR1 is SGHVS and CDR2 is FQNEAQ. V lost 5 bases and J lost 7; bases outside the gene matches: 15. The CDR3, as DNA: TGTGCCAGCAGCCCCCGTTTGGGCAGGGGGCTCGGTGGCTACACCTTC. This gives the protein CASSPRLGRGLGGYTF.

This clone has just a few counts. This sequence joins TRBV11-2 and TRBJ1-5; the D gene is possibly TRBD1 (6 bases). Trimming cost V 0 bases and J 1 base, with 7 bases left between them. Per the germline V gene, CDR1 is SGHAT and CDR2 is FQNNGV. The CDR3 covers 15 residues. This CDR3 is CASSLERGSNQPQHF. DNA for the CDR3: TGTGCCAGCAGCTTAGAGAGGGGGAGCAATCAGCCCCAGCATTTT.

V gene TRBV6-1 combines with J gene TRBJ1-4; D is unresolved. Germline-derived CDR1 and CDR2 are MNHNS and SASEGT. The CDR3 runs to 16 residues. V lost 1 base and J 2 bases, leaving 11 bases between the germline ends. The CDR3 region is CASSEVVRWTNEKLFF. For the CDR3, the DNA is TGTGCCAGCAGTGAAGTGGTCAGGTGGACTAATGAAAAACTGTTTTTT.

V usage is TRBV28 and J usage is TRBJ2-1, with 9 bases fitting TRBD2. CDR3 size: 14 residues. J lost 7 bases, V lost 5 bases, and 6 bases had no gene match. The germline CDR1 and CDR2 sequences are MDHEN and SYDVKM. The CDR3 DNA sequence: TGTGCCAGCAGTCCGGCGGGAGGGGGGAATGAGCAGTTCTTC. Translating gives CASSPAGGGNEQFF.

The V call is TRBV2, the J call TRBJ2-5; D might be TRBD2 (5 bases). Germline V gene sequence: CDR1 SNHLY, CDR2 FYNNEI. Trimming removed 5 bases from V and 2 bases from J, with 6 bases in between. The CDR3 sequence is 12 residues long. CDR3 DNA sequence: TGTGCCAGCAGTAGCGGACAAGAGACCCAGTACTTC. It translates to CASSSGQETQYF.

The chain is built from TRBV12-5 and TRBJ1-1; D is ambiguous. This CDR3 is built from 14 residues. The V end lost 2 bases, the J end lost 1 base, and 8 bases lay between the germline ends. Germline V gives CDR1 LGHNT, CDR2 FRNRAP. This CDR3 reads CASGLHNPNTEAFF. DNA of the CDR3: TGTGCTAGTGGTTTGCACAACCCGAACACTGAAGCTTTCTTT.

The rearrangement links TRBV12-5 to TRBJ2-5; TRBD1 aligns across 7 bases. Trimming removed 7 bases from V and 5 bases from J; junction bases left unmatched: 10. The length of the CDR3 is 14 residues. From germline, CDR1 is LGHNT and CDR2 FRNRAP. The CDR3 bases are TGTGCTAGTGTCCGGGACAGTTCGATCGAGACCCAGTACTTC. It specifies CASVRDSSIETQYF.

CDR3 bases: TGTGCCATCAGTGGGGACAGCCAAAATCAGCCCCAGCATTTT. This sequence encodes CAISGDSQNQPQHF. This rearrangement joins TRBV10-3 to TRBJ1-5, with TRBD1 matching over 7 bases. The germline V gene has CDR1 ENHRY and CDR2 SYGVKD. Unmatched junction bases numbered 4, after V lost 4 bases and J lost 4 bases. CDR3 length: 14 amino acids.

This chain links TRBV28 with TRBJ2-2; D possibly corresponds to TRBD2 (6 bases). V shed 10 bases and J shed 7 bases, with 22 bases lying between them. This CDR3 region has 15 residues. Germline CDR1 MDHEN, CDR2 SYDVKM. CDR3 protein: CATRVGGARYGELFF. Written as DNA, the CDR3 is TGTGCCACGCGTGTCGGAGGGGCACGATACGGGGAGCTGTTTTTT. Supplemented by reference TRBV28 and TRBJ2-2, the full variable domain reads DVKVTQSSRYLVKRTGEKVFLECVQDMDHENMFWYRQDPGLGLRLIYFSYDVKMKEKGDIPEGYSVSREKKERFSLILESASTNQTSMYLCATRVGGARYGELFFGEGSRLTVL.

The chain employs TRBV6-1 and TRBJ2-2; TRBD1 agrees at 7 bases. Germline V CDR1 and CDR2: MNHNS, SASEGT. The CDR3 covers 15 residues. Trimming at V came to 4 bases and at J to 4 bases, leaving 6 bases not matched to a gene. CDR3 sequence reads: CASSADRVRTGELFF. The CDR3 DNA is TGTGCCAGCAGTGCAGACAGGGTTCGCACCGGGGAGCTGTTTTTT.

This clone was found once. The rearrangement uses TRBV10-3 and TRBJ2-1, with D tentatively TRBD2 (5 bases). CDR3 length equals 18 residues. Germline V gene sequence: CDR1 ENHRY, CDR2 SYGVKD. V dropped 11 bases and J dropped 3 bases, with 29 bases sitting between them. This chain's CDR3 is CAARSGLASRGSYNEQFF. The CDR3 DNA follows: TGTGCCGCCAGGAGCGGCCTAGCATCCCGTGGGAGCTACAATGAGCAGTTCTTC.

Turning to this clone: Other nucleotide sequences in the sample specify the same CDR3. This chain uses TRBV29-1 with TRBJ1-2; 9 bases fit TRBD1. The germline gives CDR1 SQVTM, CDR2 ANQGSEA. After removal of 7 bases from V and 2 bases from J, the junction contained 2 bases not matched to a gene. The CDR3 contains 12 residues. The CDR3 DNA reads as TGCAGCGCAGGACAGGGGAACTATGGCTACACCTTC. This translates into CSAGQGNYGYTF.

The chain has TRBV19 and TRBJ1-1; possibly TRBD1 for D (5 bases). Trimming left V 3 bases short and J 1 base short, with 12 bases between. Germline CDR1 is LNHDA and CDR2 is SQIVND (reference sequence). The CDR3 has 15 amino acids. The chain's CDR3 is CASSMSAGKNTEAFF. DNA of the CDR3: TGTGCCAGTAGTATGTCCGCAGGGAAGAACACTGAAGCTTTCTTT. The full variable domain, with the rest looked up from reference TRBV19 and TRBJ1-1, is DGGITQSPKYLFRKEGQNVTLSCEQNLNHDAMYWYRQDPGQGLRLIYYSQIVNDFQKGDIAEGYSVSREKKESFPLTVTSAQKNPTAFYLCASSMSAGKNTEAFFGQGTRLTVV.

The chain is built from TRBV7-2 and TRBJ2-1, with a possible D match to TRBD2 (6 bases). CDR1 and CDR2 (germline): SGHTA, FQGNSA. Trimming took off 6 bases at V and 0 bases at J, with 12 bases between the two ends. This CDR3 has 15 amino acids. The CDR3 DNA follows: TGTGCCAGCAGTCTTACGGGGGACTCCTACAATGAGCAGTTCTTC. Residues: CASSLTGDSYNEQFF.